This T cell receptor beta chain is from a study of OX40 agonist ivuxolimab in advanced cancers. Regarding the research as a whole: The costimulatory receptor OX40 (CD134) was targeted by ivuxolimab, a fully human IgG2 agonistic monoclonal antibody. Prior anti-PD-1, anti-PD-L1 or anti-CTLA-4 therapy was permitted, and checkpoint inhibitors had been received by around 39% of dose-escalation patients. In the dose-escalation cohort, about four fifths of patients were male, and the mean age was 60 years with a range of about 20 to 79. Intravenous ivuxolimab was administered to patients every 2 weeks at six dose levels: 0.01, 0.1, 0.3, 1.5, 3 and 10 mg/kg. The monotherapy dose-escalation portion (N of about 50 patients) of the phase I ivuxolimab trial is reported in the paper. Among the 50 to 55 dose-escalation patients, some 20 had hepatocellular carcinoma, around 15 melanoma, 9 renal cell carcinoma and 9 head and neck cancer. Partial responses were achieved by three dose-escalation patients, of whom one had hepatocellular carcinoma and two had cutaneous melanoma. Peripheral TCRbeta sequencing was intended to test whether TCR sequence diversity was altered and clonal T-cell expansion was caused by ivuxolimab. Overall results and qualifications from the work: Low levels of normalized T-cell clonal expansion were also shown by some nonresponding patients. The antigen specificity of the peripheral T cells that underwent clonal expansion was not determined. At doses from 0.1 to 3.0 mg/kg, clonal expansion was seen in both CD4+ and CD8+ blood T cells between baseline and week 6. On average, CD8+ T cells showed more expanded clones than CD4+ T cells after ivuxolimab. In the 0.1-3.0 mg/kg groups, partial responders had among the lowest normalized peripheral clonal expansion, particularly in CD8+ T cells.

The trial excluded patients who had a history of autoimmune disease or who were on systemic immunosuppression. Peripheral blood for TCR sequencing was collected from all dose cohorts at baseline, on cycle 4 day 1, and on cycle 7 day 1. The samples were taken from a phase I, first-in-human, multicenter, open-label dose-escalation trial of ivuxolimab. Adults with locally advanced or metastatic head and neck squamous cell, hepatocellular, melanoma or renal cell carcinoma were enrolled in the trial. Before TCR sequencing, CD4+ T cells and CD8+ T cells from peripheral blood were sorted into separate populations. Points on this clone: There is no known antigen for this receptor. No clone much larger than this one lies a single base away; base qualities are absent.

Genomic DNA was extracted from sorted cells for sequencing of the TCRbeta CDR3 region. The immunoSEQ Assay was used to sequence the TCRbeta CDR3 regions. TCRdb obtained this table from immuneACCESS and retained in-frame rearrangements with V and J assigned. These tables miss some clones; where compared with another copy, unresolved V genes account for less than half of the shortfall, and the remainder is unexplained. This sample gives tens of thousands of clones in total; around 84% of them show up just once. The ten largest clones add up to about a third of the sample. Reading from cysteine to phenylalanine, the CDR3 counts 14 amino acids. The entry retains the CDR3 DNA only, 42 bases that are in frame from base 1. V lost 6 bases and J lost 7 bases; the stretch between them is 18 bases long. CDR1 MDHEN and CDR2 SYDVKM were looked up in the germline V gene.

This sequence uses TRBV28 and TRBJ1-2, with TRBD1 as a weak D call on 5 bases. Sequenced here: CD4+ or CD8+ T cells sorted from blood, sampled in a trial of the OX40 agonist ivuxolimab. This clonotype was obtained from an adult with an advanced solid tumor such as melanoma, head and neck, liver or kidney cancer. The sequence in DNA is TGTGCCAGCAGCCTGACAGTGCCGGTAGGTGGCTACACCTTC. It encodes CASSLTVPVGGYTF.